This T cell receptor beta chain was recorded in a study of blood T cell repertoires in COVID-19. At the level of the study: Collection of acute and convalescent COVID-19 samples took place in the United States, Italy and Spain.

The repertoire was sequenced with immunoSEQ multiplex PCR; TCRdb's copy has only in-frame clones and lacks some. Among roughly 200,000 clones listed, roughly 90% were seen once. The CDR3 has 14 residues. V gave up 5 bases and J gave up 3 bases; unmatched junction bases: 5. The germline gives CDR1 LGHDT, CDR2 YNNKEL (reference sequence). Participants' reported clinical history set cohort assignment. The sequence was obtained from a woman between 50 and 59 years old in a cohort exposed to, infected with or recovered from COVID-19 (not recorded which). The sample was PBMCs or T cells enriched from blood (not recorded which). V usage is TRBV3-1 (or the pseudogene TRBV3-2) and J usage is TRBJ1-1, with 8 nucleotides matching TRBD1. The CDR3 here is CASSTGGSDTEAFF. The CDR3 coding sequence is TGTGCCAGCAGCACAGGGGGGTCGGACACTGAAGCTTTCTTT.